This T cell receptor beta chain came from a study of cytomegalovirus exposure and HLA in healthy donors. The germline gives CDR1 SGDLS, CDR2 YYNGEE. Trimming stripped 2 bases from V and 1 base from J, with 6 bases between. This CDR3 contains 13 residues. Of note for this clone: Its antigen is undetermined.

Both 60 Vbeta primers and 13 Jbeta primers went into the PCR. Only in-frame clones appear in the TCRdb table, and some are missing; sequencing was by immunoSEQ multiplex PCR. Among 85,000 to 100,000 clones listed, 64% were seen once. Study findings and constraints: Near-uniform donor sequencing depth was presumed by presence/absence analyses. Per a later analysis, about 17,000 TCR beta sequences showed association with HLA alleles at 0.05 false discovery rate.

This clonotype was obtained from a man between 60 and 70 years old in good health and CMV-seronegative. Sample: PBMCs. This chain connects TRBV9 to TRBJ2-5; D may be TRBD2 (5 bases). CDR3 residues: CASSVTSQETQYF. The CDR3 nucleotides are TGTGCCAGCAGCGTCACTAGCCAAGAGACCCAGTACTTC.